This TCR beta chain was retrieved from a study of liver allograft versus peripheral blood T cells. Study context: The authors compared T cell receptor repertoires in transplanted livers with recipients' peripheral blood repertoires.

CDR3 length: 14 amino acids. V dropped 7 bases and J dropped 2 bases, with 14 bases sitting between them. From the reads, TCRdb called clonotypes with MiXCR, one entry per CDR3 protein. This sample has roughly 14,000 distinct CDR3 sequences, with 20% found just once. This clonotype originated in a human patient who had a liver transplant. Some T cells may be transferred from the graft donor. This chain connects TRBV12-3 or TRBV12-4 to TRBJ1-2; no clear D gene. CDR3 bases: TGTGCCAGCACCCAGTTAAGAGGGAACTATGGCTACACCTTC. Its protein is CASTQLRGNYGYTF.